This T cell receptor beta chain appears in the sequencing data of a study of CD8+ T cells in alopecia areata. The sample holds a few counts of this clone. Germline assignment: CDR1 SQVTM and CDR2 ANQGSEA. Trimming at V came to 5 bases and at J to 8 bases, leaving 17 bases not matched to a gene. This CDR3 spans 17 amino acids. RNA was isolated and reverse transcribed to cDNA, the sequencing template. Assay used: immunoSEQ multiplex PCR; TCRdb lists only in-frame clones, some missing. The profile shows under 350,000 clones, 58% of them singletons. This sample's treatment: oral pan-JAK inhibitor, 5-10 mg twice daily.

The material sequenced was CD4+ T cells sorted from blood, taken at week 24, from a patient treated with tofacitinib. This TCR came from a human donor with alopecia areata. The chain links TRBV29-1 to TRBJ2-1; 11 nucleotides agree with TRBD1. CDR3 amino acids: CSVWGQGVKLSGDEQFF. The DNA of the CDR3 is TGCAGCGTTTGGGGACAGGGGGTAAAGTTAAGTGGGGATGAGCAGTTCTTC.